The TCR beta chain under discussion was sequenced for a study of shared clonotypes between healthy human individuals. Points from the study as a whole: Between a few donors, naive CD4 clonotypes were shared at a level of around 5.1%. Generation of non-shared clonotypes was less probable than generation of clonotypes shared by all four donors.

In the CD4+ fraction, cells were divided into CD45RA+ naive and CD45RA-negative memory subsets. Notes on this clone: The target antigen is unknown.

Per the original methods: ImmunoSEQ sequences covered only the junction and lacked quality scores; filtering therefore differed. Clones were sequenced by immunoSEQ multiplex PCR, and TCRdb holds only the in-frame ones, with some missing. V and J calls plus clone size are reproduced from that table; the DNA served to infer D and trimming. The table includes more than 1,200,000 clones, around 98.5% detected once. J gave up 8 bases and V 10 bases, and 15 bases lay outside the gene matches. Germline CDR1 and CDR2: SGHRS and YFSETQ. The CDR3 runs 14 residues. This chain connects TRBV5-1 to TRBJ2-4; TRBD1 agrees at 7 bases. The clonotype originates from a man aged 30 to 39 in good health. Material: naive CD4+ T cells sorted from blood. Subset reported: CD45RA+ positively selected. CDR3 nucleotide sequence: TGCGCCTCCAACCCGGACCCAGGGGGTGACATTCAGTACTTC. It specifies CASNPDPGGDIQYF.